This T cell receptor (beta chain) was observed in a study of blood T cell repertoires in COVID-19. About the study: Sites in the United States, Italy and Spain provided acute and convalescent COVID-19 samples. Nucleic acid was either cDNA or gDNA, and it came from T cells, B-cell-depleted T cells, or PBMCs.

In the authors' workflow: Nucleated cell number was recorded as an estimate derived from reference gene primer amplification. Here immunoSEQ multiplex PCR was the method, and the copy in TCRdb shows in-frame clones only, minus some. That table is the source of V, J and clone size, and D and trimming were worked out from the DNA. The sample holds under 200,000 clones, 60% to 80% seen once. This CDR3 comprises 15 residues. The germline V gene has CDR1 PRHDT and CDR2 FYEKMQ (reference sequence). V was shortened by 0 bases and J by 3 bases, with 9 bases between the two germline ends. Specimen: peripheral blood. This sequence was found in a man in his 70s with acute or convalescent COVID-19. The chain is built from TRBV13 and TRBJ1-3; no clear D gene. For the CDR3, the DNA is TGTGCCAGCAGCTTAGGTTCCGGGATTGGAAACACCATATATTTT. This codes for CASSLGSGIGNTIYF.